This TCR beta chain was profiled in a study of T cell responses to AZD1222 COVID-19 vaccine. V was shortened by 5 bases and J by 1 base, with 9 bases between the two germline ends. The CDR3 spans 13 residues. Germline CDR1 MGHRA, CDR2 YSYEKL. Data came from immunoSEQ multiplex PCR; TCRdb stores just in-frame clones and leaves some out. Counted here are 90,000 or so clones, roughly 89% occurring once; the ten biggest clones make up roughly 5%. The genes are TRBV4-1 and TRBJ2-7; D uncertain. The sequence was obtained from an adult who received the AZD1222 COVID-19 vaccine. This material consisted of peripheral blood, taken 28 days after the second AZD1222 dose. The CDR3 sequence: CASSDGQSYEQYF. Written as DNA, the CDR3 is TGCGCCAGCAGCGACGGGCAGTCCTACGAGCAGTACTTC.